This T cell receptor (beta chain) was found in a study of blood T cell repertoires in COVID-19. Study context: Nucleic acid was either cDNA or gDNA, and it came from T cells, B-cell-depleted T cells, or PBMCs.

In the source study's methods: Reference gene primer amplification gave estimated nucleated cell counts. Produced via immunoSEQ multiplex PCR; TCRdb's table is partial and in-frame only. V, J and clone size were drawn from that table, and D and trimming were deduced from the DNA. Altogether roughly 110,000 clones are present, 75% to 95% being singletons, with the ten largest covering 1% to 1.5%. The origin of this receptor is a young woman with acute or convalescent COVID-19. Sequencing input: peripheral blood.

The CDR3 loop reads CASSTGPRQPQHF. The CDR3 bases are TGTGCCAGCTCAACAGGCCCCCGGCAGCCCCAGCATTTT. The V and J genes are TRBV18 and TRBJ1-5, with D perhaps TRBD1 (5 bases). The CDR3 is 13 amino acids. Looked up from germline, CDR1 is KGHSH and CDR2 is LQKENI. V lost 5 bases and J lost 7, with 12 bases in between.